This T cell receptor (beta chain) emerged from a study of radiation and T cells in renal cell carcinoma. Study-wide points: Without pretreatment biopsies, baseline tumor clonotype presence was undetermined. Top tumor clonotypes rose in blood 2 weeks post-radiation, then contracted.

Data came from immunoSEQ multiplex PCR; TCRdb stores just in-frame clones and leaves some out. The table has around 9,200 clones, approximately 54% seen once; the top ten hold roughly 21%. This CDR3 is 11 amino acids long. The V gene's germline CDR1 is MDHEN and CDR2 SYDVKM. Deletions cut 7 bases from V and 2 bases from J, with 6 bases between. This sample's treatment: 15 Gy SBRT to primary tumor, nephrectomy 4 weeks later. Nephrectomy followed 15 Gy stereotactic body radiation by 4 weeks. This clone counts as medium-sized (0.01 to 0.1%). Its antigen is currently unknown. The sample carries other DNA sequences with the same CDR3.

This chain joins TRBV28 and TRBJ2-7, with D uncertain. This receptor was taken from a man aged 55 to 70 with renal cell carcinoma. Material: tumor tissue, obtained from a patient whose treatment included radiotherapy and nephrectomy. DNA of the CDR3: TGTGCCAGCACAACCACCTACGAGCAGTACTTC. Amino acid sequence: CASTTTYEQYF.